The 27 T cell receptor beta chains given below trace back to one sample, sequenced in a study of T cell clusters in autoimmune cytopenias. TRB amplification used roughly 250 ng of peripheral blood genomic DNA. TRB was amplified by touch-down multiplex PCR, primer pools A and B combined. TCRdb re-called the multiplex PCR reads; every CDR3 protein appears as one record, without DNA. Recorded for this sample: fewer than 6,500 distinct CDR3 sequences. A further study also used this sample, focusing on T cell repertoires in aging, cancer and after chemotherapy.

Sample: peripheral blood. The origin of the receptors is a human donor in good health.

The chain's CDR3 is CASSLAPHRLAGTPTDTQYF. This rearrangement joins TRBV12-3 or TRBV12-4 to TRBJ2-3; TCRdb selects TRBD2, and the lack of DNA leaves this call unchecked. This CDR3 is 20 amino acids long.

Judged by frequency, this clonotype is medium-sized. This rearrangement joins TRBV7-6 to TRBJ2-2; TCRdb calls TRBD2, which cannot be checked without DNA. Germline V gene sequence: CDR1 SGHVS, CDR2 FNYEAQ. This CDR3 has 15 residues. The CDR3 loop is CASSLVAGRTGELFF.

The rearrangement uses TRBV5-4 and TRBJ1-2. Germline CDR1 reads SGHNT; CDR2 reads YYREEE (reference sequence). The CDR3 sequence is 13 residues long. This CDR3 is CASSLWTADGYTF.

This clonotype ranks as medium-sized in terms of frequency. The chain has TRBV5-4 and TRBJ1-1; the TCRdb call, TRBD1, lacks DNA for checking. Germline V gene data show CDR1 as SGHNT and CDR2 as YYREEE (reference sequence). The CDR3 is made up of 12 amino acids. The CDR3 spells CASSPDRAEAFF.

The rearrangement joins TRBV4-2 to TRBJ1-5; TCRdb designates TRBD1, a call that cannot be tested without DNA. The CDR3 is 19 amino acids. Per the germline V gene, CDR1 is LGHNA and CDR2 is YNFKEQ. CDR3 sequence reads: CASSQDGAGSYRSNQPQHF.

The chain recombines TRBV11-3 with TRBJ1-1; TCRdb returns TRBD1, unconfirmable since there is no DNA. The germline gives CDR1 SGHNT, CDR2 YENEEA. The CDR3 length is 15 residues. Here the CDR3 reads CASSLAQGRNTEAFF. Variable domain in full (rest from reference TRBV11-3 and TRBJ1-1): EAGVVQSPRYKIIEKKQPVAFWCNPISGHNTLYWYLQNLGQGPELLIRYENEEAVDDSQLPKDRFSAERLKGVDSTLKIQPAELGDSAVYLCASSLAQGRNTEAFFGQGTRLTVV.

The genes are TRBV7-6 and TRBJ2-3. The CDR3 covers 13 residues. CDR1 and CDR2 (germline): SGHVS, FNYEAQ. CDR3 residues: CASLLRLGDTQYF.

According to its frequency, this clonotype is medium-sized. The rearrangement uses TRBV5-6 and TRBJ2-1. The CDR3 covers 11 residues. Germline CDR1 SGHDT, CDR2 YYEEEE. This CDR3 is CASSSVSEQFF.

This clonotype is called medium-sized based on its frequency. J is TRBJ1-1 and V is TRBV11-3. Germline V gene data show CDR1 as SGHNT and CDR2 as YENEEA. CDR3 length equals 16 residues. CDR3 region: CASSLDGRGGNTEAFF.

This chain joins TRBV24-1 and TRBJ2-2; lacking DNA, the TRBD2 call made by TCRdb goes unchecked. Germline CDR1 KGHDR, CDR2 SFDVKD. The CDR3 length is 15 residues. The CDR3 sequence is CATSGTTANTGELFF.

The chain has TRBV5-6 and TRBJ2-7. This CDR3 comprises 14 residues. CDR1 is SGHDT, CDR2 YYEEEE, per germline. CDR3 residues: CASSLATNSYEQYF.

The chain has TRBV18 and TRBJ1-1; TCRdb reports TRBD1, a call that lacks DNA to check it against. The CDR3 length is 14 residues. Germline V gives CDR1 KGHSH, CDR2 LQKENI. CDR3 protein: CASSLDMGDTEAFF.

V and J are TRBV27 and TRBJ1-1; TCRdb calls TRBD1, which cannot be checked without DNA. Germline CDR1 MNHEY, CDR2 SMNVEV (reference sequence). This CDR3 contains 13 residues. CDR3 in amino acids: CASTKTGGTEAFF.

V usage is TRBV18 and J usage is TRBJ2-2. The germline V gene encodes CDR1 KGHSH and CDR2 LQKENI. CDR3 length: 14 residues. The CDR3 is CASSPPSGSGELFF.

V usage is TRBV5-4 and J usage is TRBJ1-2. The CDR3 runs to 16 residues. The germline gives CDR1 SGHNT, CDR2 YYREEE (reference sequence). The CDR3 loop is CASSPNAVGTNYGYTF.

The chain couples TRBV6-5 to TRBJ2-3; the D call from TCRdb, TRBD1, cannot be confirmed without DNA. Per germline, CDR1 MNHEY and CDR2 SVGAGI. CDR3 length: 15 amino acids. The chain's CDR3 is CASRPGGVWTDTQYF.

The rearrangement joins TRBV19 to TRBJ1-5; TCRdb's D call, TRBD1, is unchecked because there is no DNA. The germline gives CDR1 LNHDA, CDR2 SQIVND (reference sequence). The CDR3 is made up of 17 amino acids. CDR3 in amino acids: CASSIVRGQGSNQPQHF.

The genes are TRBV13 and TRBJ1-4; with no DNA, the TCRdb D assignment of TRBD1 cannot be verified. Germline CDR1 and CDR2: PRHDT and FYEKMQ (reference sequence). The CDR3 runs 15 residues. The CDR3 loop reads CASSVTGEAREKLFF.

This clonotype counts as medium-sized (0.01 to 0.1%) by frequency. The chain uses TRBV29-1 and TRBJ1-2; there is no DNA to check the TCRdb D call of TRBD1. The CDR3 length is 13 residues. CDR1 SQVTM and CDR2 ANQGSEA come from the germline V gene. This CDR3 reads CSVAGTTNYGYTF.

This clonotype is classed as medium-sized (0.01 to 0.1%) by frequency. The rearrangement links TRBV27 to TRBJ2-6; the TCRdb D gene call, TRBD1, has no DNA to confirm it. Germline CDR1 MNHEY, CDR2 SMNVEV (reference sequence). The CDR3 spans 19 residues. CDR3 sequence: CASRTLIRTGKGGANVLTF.

Frequency places this clonotype as medium-sized. The chain joins TRBV6-5 to TRBJ2-3. Germline V lookup: CDR1 MNHEY, CDR2 SVGAGI. This CDR3 is 15 amino acids long. CDR3 region: CASSSPRAYTDTQYF.

The chain recombines TRBV20-1 with TRBJ2-1. The CDR3 extends over 16 amino acids. Germline V gene lookup returns CDR1 DFQATT and CDR2 SNEGSKA (reference sequence). The CDR3 sequence: CSASGALLASYNEQFF.

V usage is TRBV6-5 and J usage is TRBJ1-1; TCRdb names TRBD1, which stays unverified in the absence of DNA. Per germline, CDR1 MNHEY and CDR2 SVGAGI. The CDR3 is 16 residues long. CDR3 protein: CASSYVGGRLNTEAFF.

V gene TRBV24-1 combines with J gene TRBJ2-7; TCRdb returns TRBD1, unconfirmable since there is no DNA. The CDR3 has 17 amino acids. Germline V gene sequence: CDR1 KGHDR, CDR2 SFDVKD. CDR3 amino acids: CATSDLNRQTLTYEQYF.

The chain has TRBV27 and TRBJ2-3. This CDR3 has 13 amino acids. Germline lookup yields CDR1 MNHEY and CDR2 SMNVEV (reference sequence). The CDR3 loop is CASSSNWLDTQYF.

This clonotype ranks as medium-sized in terms of frequency. The chain employs TRBV19 and TRBJ2-2. Germline V gives CDR1 LNHDA, CDR2 SQIVND (reference sequence). The CDR3 has 13 residues. CDR3 sequence: CASSIANTGELFF.

In terms of frequency, this clonotype is medium-sized. The V gene is TRBV6-5, the J gene TRBJ2-3; TCRdb calls TRBD1, which cannot be checked without DNA. Germline loops: CDR1 MNHEY, CDR2 SVGAGI. The CDR3 has 13 amino acids. The CDR3 spells CASSFQGADTQYF.